This entry lists 19 T cell receptor beta chains sequenced from one sample in a study of T cells in Graves' hyperthyroidism and ophthalmopathy. TCR beta CDR3 region amplification was performed from RNA transcripts. HTBI primers were used for first-round RT-PCR of the TCR CDR3. One entry per CDR3 protein, called by TCRdb with MiXCR from the multiplex PCR reads. In the table there are fewer than 700,000 distinct CDR3 sequences, about 15% of which are singletons. The sequenced material came from blood. The receptors come from a woman aged 18-35 years with Graves' ophthalmopathy.

In this sample, this clonotype turned up a few times. The chain recombines TRBV5-6 with TRBJ2-7, with D maybe TRBD1 (7 bases). This CDR3 has 15 amino acids. The germline V gene encodes CDR1 SGHDT and CDR2 YYEEEE. The germline V and J ends were trimmed by 4 bases and 2 bases, with 16 bases remaining between them. Here the CDR3 reads CASSEEGQLTYEQYF. The CDR3, as DNA: TGTGCCAGCAGCGAGGAGGGACAGCTGACCTACGAGCAGTACTTC.

Many counts were recorded for this clonotype. This chain joins TRBV7-3 and TRBJ2-2, with D possibly TRBD2 on 5 matching bases. CDR1 is SGHTA, CDR2 FQGTGA, per germline. The CDR3 sequence is 13 residues long. V was pared by 5 bases and J by 9 bases, with 13 bases between. CDR3 region: CASSVDGGRELFF. As DNA, the CDR3 is TGTGCCAGCAGCGTTGACGGAGGAAGGGAGCTGTTTTTT.

This clonotype appeared many times. This chain connects TRBV28 to TRBJ2-7; 9 bases match TRBD2. The length of the CDR3 is 14 residues. The junction had 4 bases not matched to a gene; V was cut back by 3 bases and J by 4 bases. Per the germline V gene, CDR1 is MDHEN and CDR2 is SYDVKM. In DNA, the CDR3 is TGTGCCAGCAGTTTTCTCGCGGGAGGGTACGAGCAGTACTTC. It yields the protein CASSFLAGGYEQYF.

There are many counts of this clonotype. This sequence joins TRBV28 and TRBJ2-1; 13 nucleotides align to TRBD2. The CDR3 has 21 residues. Trimming took 6 bases from V and 0 from J; bases not matched to a gene: 17. Per the germline V gene, CDR1 is MDHEN and CDR2 is SYDVKM. In DNA, the CDR3 is TGTGCCAGCAGCCCCTCATATCGGGGACTAGCGGGAAGAACCTCCTACAATGAGCAGTTCTTC. Translated, it gives CASSPSYRGLAGRTSYNEQFF.

The rearrangement joins TRBV11-2 to TRBJ1-5, with TRBD1 matching 8 bases. This CDR3 region has 18 residues. CDR1 is SGHAT, CDR2 FQNNGV, per germline. V lost 1 base and J lost 3; bases outside the gene matches: 11. The CDR3 sequence: CASSLGPGGAGNNQPQHF. Written as DNA, the CDR3 is TGTGCCAGCAGCTTAGGGCCAGGGGGCGCCGGGAACAATCAGCCCCAGCATTTT.

This rearrangement joins TRBV15 to TRBJ1-2; 7 bases align to TRBD1. The CDR3 is made up of 14 amino acids. Unmatched junction bases numbered 2, after V lost 2 bases and J lost 2 bases. Germline values: CDR1 LNHNV, CDR2 YYDKDF (reference sequence). Written as DNA, the CDR3 is TGTGCCACCAGCAGACTACAGGGGAACTATGGCTACACCTTC. Residues: CATSRLQGNYGYTF.

With respect to this clonotype: Just one base apart from a much larger clone, this may be a read error. The chain recombines TRBV6-2 or TRBV6-3 with TRBJ1-1; weak D call: TRBD1 (6 bases). V dropped 6 bases and J dropped 11 bases, with 31 bases sitting between them. Germline loops: CDR1 MNHEY, CDR2 SVGEGT. The CDR3 loop spans 17 amino acids. DNA of the CDR3: TGTGCCAGCAGAGAACCCCGATCCGGGACACCCAAGGGGGATGCTTTCTTT. Protein: CASREPRSGTPKGDAFF.

The chain couples TRBV10-3 to TRBJ1-1; 7 bases agree with TRBD1. The CDR3 contains 11 residues. Losses at the gene ends were 10 bases for V and 7 bases for J; bases not matched to a gene: 6. Germline loops: CDR1 ENHRY, CDR2 SYGVKD. The CDR3 region has the DNA TGTGCCAGCTTCAGACAGGGTGAAGCTTTCTTT. Translation gives CASFRQGEAFF.

The table lists this clonotype with a few counts. The chain couples TRBV20-1 to TRBJ2-7; 9 bases are a match to TRBD1. The junction had 6 bases not matched to a gene; V was cut back by 0 bases and J by 3 bases. Germline loops: CDR1 DFQATT, CDR2 SNEGSKA (reference sequence). This CDR3 is 15 amino acids long. The CDR3 region is CSARDPDRGNYEQYF. CDR3 sequence (DNA): TGCAGTGCTAGAGACCCGGACAGGGGCAACTACGAGCAGTACTTC.

This clonotype was seen a few times. The rearrangement joins TRBV6-2 or TRBV6-3 to TRBJ2-2; 7 bases match TRBD2. The J segment lost 8 bases and the V segment lost 4 bases, leaving 4 bases of the junction unmatched. CDR3 length equals 13 residues. Germline assignment: CDR1 MNHEY and CDR2 SVGEGT. CDR3 coding DNA: TGTGCCAGCAGTTTTGCGGGGGTTGGGGAGCTGTTTTTT. This codes for CASSFAGVGELFF.

This clonotype appeared many times. This chain links TRBV4-1 with TRBJ1-1; TRBD1 is a possible D gene (6 bases). CDR1 and CDR2 (germline): MGHRA, YSYEKL. The ends were cut back, 2 bases at V and 4 bases at J, with 14 bases in the middle. This CDR3 has 15 amino acids. The CDR3 nucleotides read TGCGCCAGCAGCCAAACAGGGAACTTGGCCACTGAAGCTTTCTTT. It specifies CASSQTGNLATEAFF.

The DNA of the CDR3 is TGTGCCAGCAGTGACGGCAGACGCACAGATACGCAGTATTTT. Translating gives CASSDGRRTDTQYF. The chain joins TRBV2 to TRBJ2-3; D remains unclear. Germline V gives CDR1 SNHLY, CDR2 FYNNEI. With 3 bases removed from V and 1 base from J, the gap between germline ends came to 8 bases. The CDR3 is made up of 14 amino acids.

This rearrangement joins TRBV4-1 to TRBJ1-5, with D hard to call. The CDR3 contains 14 residues. In germline, CDR1 is MGHRA, CDR2 YSYEKL. Trimming took 4 bases from V and 6 from J, leaving 13 bases between them. CDR3 loop: CASSLTLRSQPQHF. The DNA for the CDR3 is TGCGCCAGCAGCCTGACTCTCCGTAGTCAGCCCCAGCATTTT.

The table lists this clonotype with many counts. The J gene is TRBJ2-5, the V gene TRBV11-2, with D perhaps matching TRBD1 (6 bases). V shed 3 bases and J shed 5 bases, with 16 bases lying between them. In germline, CDR1 is SGHAT, CDR2 FQNNGV. The CDR3 contains 15 residues. DNA of the CDR3: TGTGCCAGCAGCTTCTCTGGGACATTCACGGAGACCCAGTACTTC. This gives the protein CASSFSGTFTETQYF.

The chain combines TRBV30 with TRBJ2-4; weak D call: TRBD2 (5 bases). Germline lookup yields CDR1 GTSNPN and CDR2 SVGIG (reference sequence). The CDR3 contains 16 residues. V was pared by 1 base and J by 1 base, with 14 bases between. The CDR3 DNA reads as TGTGCCTGGAGTGACAGTGGGAGCTTCGCCAAAAACATTCAGTACTTC. As protein: CAWSDSGSFAKNIQYF.

The chain has TRBV28 and TRBJ2-1; 9 bases map to TRBD1. Germline values: CDR1 MDHEN, CDR2 SYDVKM. The J segment lost 2 bases and the V segment lost 6 bases, leaving 8 bases of the junction unmatched. CDR3 size: 16 residues. CDR3 in DNA: TGTGCCAGCAGCTCCGCCGGGACAGGGACCTACAATGAGCAGTTCTTC. Amino acids: CASSSAGTGTYNEQFF.

This chain joins TRBV7-9 and TRBJ1-2, with D uncertain. V lost 10 bases and J lost 3, with 12 bases in between. The germline V gene has CDR1 SEHNR and CDR2 FQNEAQ (reference sequence). This CDR3 contains 12 residues. The CDR3 coding sequence is TGTGCCACCGAAAGGGAGGACTATGGCTACACCTTC. Translated: CATEREDYGYTF.

This chain joins TRBV20-1 and TRBJ2-7; tentatively, D is TRBD1 (5 bases). CDR1 and CDR2 (germline): DFQATT, SNEGSKA (reference sequence). The CDR3 covers 14 residues. CDR3 protein: CNADQGEVYYEQYF. The CDR3 DNA reads as TGCAATGCCGATCAGGGTGAGGTTTACTACGAGCAGTACTTC.

This clonotype was recorded many times. This chain's CDR3 is CASSFTGATSTDTQYF. The CDR3 coding sequence is TGTGCCAGCAGTTTTACCGGGGCCACTAGCACAGATACGCAGTATTTT. The chain has TRBV28 and TRBJ2-3, with D perhaps assigned TRBD1 or TRBD2 (5 bases each). This CDR3 is built from 16 residues. Trimming pared 3 bases from V and 0 bases from J, leaving 13 bases between. From germline, CDR1 is MDHEN and CDR2 SYDVKM.